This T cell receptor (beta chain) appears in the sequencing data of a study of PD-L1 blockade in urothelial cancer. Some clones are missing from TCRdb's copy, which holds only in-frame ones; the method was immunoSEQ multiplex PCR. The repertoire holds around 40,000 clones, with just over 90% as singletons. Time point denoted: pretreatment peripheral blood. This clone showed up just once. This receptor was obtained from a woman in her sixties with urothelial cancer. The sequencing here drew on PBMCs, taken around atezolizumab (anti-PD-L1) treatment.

The CDR3 DNA reads as TGTGCCAGCAGCTTAGGCGGACTAAATGAGCAGTTCTTC. This sequence encodes CASSLGGLNEQFF. The rearrangement uses TRBV13 and TRBJ2-1; a weak D match, TRBD2 (6 bases). This CDR3 comprises 13 residues. The V end was cut by 0 bases, the J end by 7 bases, with 7 bases between. CDR1 and CDR2 (germline): PRHDT, FYEKMQ (reference sequence).